These 18 T cell receptor beta chains were sequenced from one sample in a study of response to subunit inactivated influenza vaccine. TCRdb ran MiXCR on the RT-PCR reads and lists one entry per CDR3 protein. The sample consists of some 190,000 distinct CDR3 sequences, 13% to 15% of them appearing once. This sample comprised CD8+ T cells sorted from PBMCs, obtained roughly 5 days after vaccination. Receptors were obtained from a man aged 50-59 years who received an inactivated influenza vaccine.

At least ten counts were recorded for this clonotype. The CDR3 nucleotides are TGTGCCAGCAGTTTAGGGACAGTTTTAAATGAGCAGTTCTTC. Translation: CASSLGTVLNEQFF. V is TRBV28 and J is TRBJ2-1, with 7 bases lining up with TRBD1. The CDR3 loop spans 14 amino acids. V shed 2 bases and J 7 bases; nucleotides not matched to a gene: 5. Per germline, CDR1 MDHEN and CDR2 SYDVKM. Complete variable domain (other parts from reference TRBV28 and TRBJ2-1): DVKVTQSSRYLVKRTGEKVFLECVQDMDHENMFWYRQDPGLGLRLIYFSYDVKMKEKGDIPEGYSVSREKKERFSLILESASTNQTSMYLCASSLGTVLNEQFFGPGTRLTVL.

The chain links TRBV27 to TRBJ2-1; 9 nucleotides agree with TRBD2. Trimming removed 5 bases from V and 2 bases from J; junction bases left unmatched: 7. Germline lookup yields CDR1 MNHEY and CDR2 SMNVEV (reference sequence). The CDR3 has 16 residues. The DNA of the CDR3 is TGTGCCAGCAGTAAAATCGGCGGGGGGGCCTACAATGAGCAGTTCTTC. It encodes CASSKIGGGAYNEQFF.

V gene TRBV5-1 combines with J gene TRBJ2-1; D gene ambiguous. The CDR3 has 13 residues. Germline-derived CDR1 and CDR2 are SGHRS and YFSETQ. Trimming took 0 bases from V and 7 from J, leaving 8 bases between them. The CDR3: CASSLARWNEQFF. The CDR3 DNA follows: TGCGCCAGCAGCTTGGCGAGGTGGAATGAGCAGTTCTTC.

This clonotype has a count of ten or more. The genes are TRBV5-6 and TRBJ2-7; TRBD2 agrees at 7 bases. Per germline, CDR1 SGHDT and CDR2 YYEEEE. The CDR3 sequence is 15 residues long. J lost 2 bases, V lost 0 bases, and 5 bases had no gene match. CDR3 coding DNA: TGTGCCAGCAGCTTGGGTTTAGCGGGTGCCTACGAGCAGTACTTC. As protein: CASSLGLAGAYEQYF. The full variable domain, in which reference TRBV5-6 and TRBJ2-7 provide the parts outside the CDR3, is DAGVTQSPTHLIKTRGQQVTLRCSPKSGHDTVSWYQQALGQGPQFIFQYYEEEERQRGNFPDRFSGHQFPNYSSELNVNALLLGDSALYLCASSLGLAGAYEQYFGPGTRLTVT.

This rearrangement joins TRBV20-1 to TRBJ2-1; possible D gene TRBD2, 6 bases. Trimming cost V 3 bases and J 7 bases, with 10 bases left between them. Per the germline V gene, CDR1 is DFQATT and CDR2 is SNEGSKA (reference sequence). The CDR3 contains 12 residues. Here the CDR3 DNA reads TGCAGTGCTAGCCCCGGGGGTAATGAGCAGTTCTTC. This translates into CSASPGGNEQFF.

This clonotype was found a few times. V is TRBV12-3 or TRBV12-4 and J is TRBJ2-3; 13 bases align to TRBD2. The CDR3 contains 18 residues. V gave up 5 bases and J gave up 6 bases; unmatched junction bases: 14. The CDR3 DNA sequence: TGTGCCAGCAGTGCGCTACTAGCGGGAGGGCCTTTCCTCGATACGCAGTATTTT. This codes for CASSALLAGGPFLDTQYF.

The sample holds many counts of this clonotype. The chain joins TRBV29-1 to TRBJ2-7, with a tentative D call TRBD2 (6 bases). V was cut by 7 bases and J by 6 bases, with 13 bases left in between. CDR1 and CDR2 from the germline V gene are SQVTM and ANQGSEA. This CDR3 has 11 residues. CDR3 DNA sequence: TGCAGCGCTCTAGCGTCGGCCGAGCAGTACTTC. Residues: CSALASAEQYF.

This clonotype was counted at least ten times. The V gene is TRBV20-1, the J gene TRBJ2-2; TRBD2 agrees at 9 bases. This CDR3 has 17 residues. The V gene end was trimmed by 0 bases and the J gene end by 5 bases; junction bases not matched to a gene: 10. Germline values: CDR1 DFQATT, CDR2 SNEGSKA (reference sequence). DNA for the CDR3: TGCAGTGCTAGAGATGTATTAGCGGGAGTGAGAACCGGGGAGCTGTTTTTT. It is translated as CSARDVLAGVRTGELFF.

The gene calls are TRBV12-3 or TRBV12-4 and TRBJ2-3, with D unclear. The ends were cut back, 4 bases at V and 5 bases at J, with 4 bases in the middle. The CDR3 runs to 11 residues. The CDR3 here is CASSWVDTQYF. The CDR3 region has the DNA TGTGCCAGCAGTTGGGTAGATACGCAGTATTTT.

The chain carries TRBV6-2 or TRBV6-3 and TRBJ2-1; either TRBD1 or TRBD2 may fit D (6 bases each). V was trimmed by 6 bases and J by 6 bases, leaving 12 bases between them. The CDR3 totals 13 residues. The germline gives CDR1 MNHEY, CDR2 SVGEGT. DNA of the CDR3: TGTGCCAGCAGCAACGGGGGCCCCAATGAGCAGTTCTTC. As protein: CASSNGGPNEQFF.

This clonotype was found a few times. V gene TRBV5-6 combines with J gene TRBJ2-1; 9 bases are shared with TRBD2. CDR3 length equals 17 residues. Germline V gives CDR1 SGHDT, CDR2 YYEEEE. J gave up 7 bases and V 4 bases, and 15 bases lay outside the gene matches. CDR3 residues: CASSPVYDLAGSNEQFF. The DNA for the CDR3 is TGTGCCAGCAGCCCCGTTTATGATCTAGCGGGATCAAATGAGCAGTTCTTC.

The rearrangement joins TRBV24-1 to TRBJ2-1; D is possibly TRBD1 (6 bases). Germline CDR1 is KGHDR and CDR2 is SFDVKD. V was clipped by 5 bases and J by 8 bases, with 27 bases between them. The CDR3 runs to 18 residues. The CDR3 DNA reads TGTGCCACCAGTGCCAAAGCGGCACAGGGTCCCTTTGGCGATGAGCAGTTCTTC. This translates into CATSAKAAQGPFGDEQFF.

This clonotype showed up just a few times. The V gene is TRBV7-8, the J gene TRBJ2-5, with 7 bases matching TRBD2. The V segment lost 5 bases and the J segment 0 bases; nucleotides outside the gene matches: 12. CDR1 is SGHVS, CDR2 FQNEAQ, per germline. The CDR3 is 17 residues long. The CDR3 coding sequence is TGTGCCAGCAGCCTGGTGTCAAAGGCGGGGGACCAAGAGACCCAGTACTTC. Translation gives CASSLVSKAGDQETQYF. The variable domain in full, completed from reference TRBV7-8 and TRBJ2-5, reads GAGVSQSPRYKVAKRGQDVALRCDPISGHVSLFWYQQALGQGPEFLTYFQNEAQLDKSGLPSDRFFAERPEGSVSTLKIQRTQQEDSAVYLCASSLVSKAGDQETQYFGPGTRLLVL.

The rearrangement joins TRBV7-9 to TRBJ2-7; D is uncertain. Per the germline V gene, CDR1 is SEHNR and CDR2 is FQNEAQ (reference sequence). Trimming took 4 bases from V and 5 from J, leaving 9 bases between them. This CDR3 is built from 12 residues. CDR3 DNA sequence: TGTGCCAGCAGCTCACGACCAGACGAGCAGTACTTC. It encodes CASSSRPDEQYF.

The genes are TRBV20-1 and TRBJ1-1, with unresolved D. Germline CDR1 is DFQATT and CDR2 is SNEGSKA (reference sequence). This CDR3 is 14 amino acids long. V dropped 6 bases and J dropped 3 bases, with 17 bases sitting between them. CDR3 in amino acids: CSAKTYLSDTEAFF. In DNA form, the CDR3 reads TGCAGTGCGAAAACTTACCTTAGTGACACTGAAGCTTTCTTT.

V usage is TRBV29-1 and J usage is TRBJ2-7; D uncertain. Germline assignment: CDR1 SQVTM and CDR2 ANQGSEA. Between the trimmed V and J ends, which lost 6 bases and 0 bases, there was a span of 9 bases. The CDR3 consists of 12 residues. In DNA, the CDR3 is TGCAGCGTCGCGGAGAGCTCCTACGAGCAGTACTTC. Translating gives CSVAESSYEQYF.

Ten or more counts support this clonotype. The chain combines TRBV12-3 or TRBV12-4 with TRBJ2-7, with D perhaps matching TRBD1 or TRBD2 (5 bases each). The CDR3 spans 14 residues. Deletions cut 4 bases from V and 1 base from J, with 11 bases between. The CDR3 DNA is TGTGCCAGCAGTTGGGGACCTCCGTCCTACGAGCAGTACTTC. It specifies CASSWGPPSYEQYF.

This clonotype has ten or more counts. The chain couples TRBV6-5 to TRBJ2-7, with D unclear. The length of the CDR3 is 14 residues. With 0 bases removed from V and 7 bases from J, the gap between germline ends came to 13 bases. Germline V CDR1 and CDR2: MNHEY, SVGAGI. The CDR3 nucleotides are TGTGCCAGCAGTTACTCGATGGGAAGGATGGAGCAGTACTTC. Protein: CASSYSMGRMEQYF.